The source of this T cell receptor (beta chain) is a study of post-analysis software for immune sequencing data. Regarding the study as a whole: A significant reduction in normalized Chao1 diversity was observed in multiple sclerosis patients versus controls. Patients had higher frequencies than controls of about five TRBV segments, including TRBV5-6, TRBV5-1 and TRBV20-1. Strong co-clustering by F measure linked samples that shared a preparation batch.

Unique molecular identifiers tagged the TCR beta cDNA libraries. Via MiXCR, TCRdb re-called the PCR reads, giving one row per CDR3 protein. The data contain hundreds of thousands of distinct CDR3 sequences, around 64% of them singletons. A word on this clonotype: Antigen unknown.

Germline CDR1 and CDR2: WSHSY and SAAADI. V gave up 7 bases and J gave up 3 bases, with 19 bases separating them. This CDR3 region has 16 residues. V and J are TRBV10-2 and TRBJ2-1; a possible D gene is TRBD1 (8 bases). Input material: blood. The clonotype originates from a girl under 10 years old with multiple sclerosis. The CDR3 nucleotides read TGCGCCAGCAAAGGGGACAGGTGGGACTACTACAATGAGCAGTTCTTC. Translating it yields CASKGDRWDYYNEQFF.